These 5 T cell receptor beta chains originate from one sample sequenced in a study of T cell responses to AZD1222 COVID-19 vaccine. Sequencing was performed with immunoSEQ multiplex PCR; in TCRdb, only in-frame clones are kept and a portion is missing. The sample consists of about 140,000 clones, roughly 91% of them appearing once. Material: peripheral blood, obtained 28 days after the second AZD1222 dose. Source of these receptors: an adult who received the AZD1222 COVID-19 vaccine.

The gene calls are TRBV7-9 and TRBJ1-2; the match to TRBD1 covers 9 bases. V lost 1 base to trimming and J lost 4 bases; unmatched junction nucleotides: 4. Germline V CDR1 and CDR2: SEHNR, FQNEAQ (reference sequence). CDR3 length: 15 residues. CDR3 DNA: TGTGCCAGCAGCTTAGGGGACAGGGAGACCTATGGCTACACCTTC. Amino acids: CASSLGDRETYGYTF.

On this clone: Other DNA sequences in the sample encode the same CDR3. The genes are TRBV19 and TRBJ1-1; weak D call: TRBD1 (5 bases). Trimming pared 5 bases from V and 2 bases from J, leaving 9 bases between. Germline V lookup: CDR1 LNHDA, CDR2 SQIVND (reference sequence). This CDR3 is built from 13 residues. The chain's CDR3 is CASSAGPNTEAFF. DNA of the CDR3: TGTGCCAGTAGTGCGGGACCAAACACTGAAGCTTTCTTT.

A remark on this clone: This sample includes further DNA sequences coding for the same CDR3. V gene TRBV5-1 combines with J gene TRBJ2-5; D is ambiguous. The CDR3 is 11 amino acids. From germline, CDR1 is SGHRS and CDR2 YFSETQ. The V and J ends lost 1 base and 4 bases respectively, with 2 bases between them. The CDR3 DNA reads TGCGCCAGCAGCTTGTCAGAGACCCAGTACTTC. It encodes CASSLSETQYF.

In DNA form, the CDR3 reads TGTGCCAGCGGGGGTAACTATGGCTACACCTTC. Translating gives CASGGNYGYTF. The V gene is TRBV9, the J gene TRBJ1-2, with TRBD1 as a possible D gene (5 bases). V shed 7 bases and J shed 1 base, with 5 bases lying between them. The CDR3 sequence is 11 residues long. Germline V gives CDR1 SGDLS, CDR2 YYNGEE.

This chain uses TRBV6-5 with TRBJ2-2; 8 bases align to TRBD1. V lost 6 bases, J lost 6 bases, and 9 bases stayed unmatched. From germline, CDR1 is MNHEY and CDR2 SVGAGI. CDR3 size: 15 residues. The CDR3: CASRQTGGLAGELFF. Here the CDR3 DNA reads TGTGCCAGCAGACAAACAGGGGGTTTAGCCGGGGAGCTGTTTTTT.